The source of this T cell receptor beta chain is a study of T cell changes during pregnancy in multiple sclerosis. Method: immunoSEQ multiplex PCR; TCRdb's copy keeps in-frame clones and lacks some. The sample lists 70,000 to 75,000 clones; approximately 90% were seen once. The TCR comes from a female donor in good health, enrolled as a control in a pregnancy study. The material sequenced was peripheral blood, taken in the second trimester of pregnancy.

The CDR3 is CASSRGGRNEQFF. Here the CDR3 DNA reads TGTGCCAGCAGCCGGGGGGGCCGCAATGAGCAGTTCTTC. The chain links TRBV6-5 to TRBJ2-1, with TRBD2 identical over 8 bases. Looked up from germline, CDR1 is MNHEY and CDR2 is SVGAGI. CDR3 length equals 13 residues. With 6 bases clipped from V and 6 bases from J, the junction kept 4 bases outside the gene matches.